A single sample gave rise to the 20 T cell receptor beta chains below, sequenced in a study of identical twins. TCRdb ran MiXCR on the 5' RACE reads and lists one entry per CDR3 protein. The profile covers about 530,000 distinct CDR3 sequences, with roughly 15% appearing a single time and more than 0.4% taken by the ten largest. The same data also went into a second study, on yellow fever vaccine responses in identical twins.

Sequencing input: CD4+ T cells sorted from blood. The source is a woman aged 18-29 years in good health.

J is TRBJ2-3 and V is TRBV5-1, with 7 bases aligning to TRBD1. Trimming removed 3 bases from V and 5 bases from J; junction bases left unmatched: 9. Germline V gene data show CDR1 as SGHRS and CDR2 as YFSETQ. This CDR3 is built from 15 residues. The CDR3 region is CASSSTGEGRDTQYF. The CDR3 bases are TGCGCCAGCAGCTCAACAGGGGAAGGGAGAGATACGCAGTATTTT.

This clonotype has more than one count but fewer than ten. This rearrangement joins TRBV5-1 to TRBJ2-1; 7 bases match TRBD1. With V trimmed by 4 bases and J by 5 bases, 9 bases remained unmatched. The CDR3 length is 15 residues. The germline CDR1 and CDR2 sequences are SGHRS and YFSETQ. The CDR3 DNA sequence: TGCGCCAGCAGCGACGGGACAGCAAAAGACAATGAGCAGTTCTTC. Translation gives CASSDGTAKDNEQFF.

This clonotype has at least ten counts. The rearrangement joins TRBV2 to TRBJ2-5; 9 positions match TRBD1. This CDR3 is built from 15 residues. Trimming took 5 bases from V and 1 from J; bases not matched to a gene: 5. Germline V gene data show CDR1 as SNHLY and CDR2 as FYNNEI. The CDR3 region has the DNA TGTGCCAGCAGTTTAGGACAGGGGTCCCAAGAGACCCAGTACTTC. It specifies CASSLGQGSQETQYF.

The chain carries TRBV12-3 or TRBV12-4 and TRBJ2-2; perhaps TRBD2 as D (6 bases). CDR3 length: 13 amino acids. V shed 8 bases and J shed 1 base, with 8 bases lying between them. The DNA for the CDR3 is TGTGCCAGCCGGGGGAGGAACACCGGGGAGCTGTTTTTT. It specifies CASRGRNTGELFF.

Points on this clonotype: The junction shows a germline mismatch at one end, possibly a read error. V is TRBV24-1 and J is TRBJ2-1; 8 bases map to TRBD2. The CDR3 consists of 16 residues. Germline V gene lookup returns CDR1 KGHDR and CDR2 SFDVKD. The CDR3 protein is CVTSETGLETYNEQFF. The CDR3 bases are TGTGTCACCAGTGAGACGGGACTAGAGACCTACAATGAGCAGTTCTTC.

The J gene is TRBJ2-3, the V gene TRBV24-1; TRBD2 is a possible D gene (5 bases). V was pared by 0 bases and J by 0 bases, with 6 bases between. This CDR3 is 15 amino acids long. Germline loops: CDR1 KGHDR, CDR2 SFDVKD. The CDR3 here is CATSDLGSSTDTQYF. CDR3 sequence (DNA): TGTGCCACCAGTGATTTGGGGAGTAGCACAGATACGCAGTATTTT.

In its sample, this clonotype was seen a few times. This chain connects TRBV15 to TRBJ2-5; D is possibly TRBD1 or TRBD2 (5 bases each). Trimming shortened V by 1 base and J by 2 bases, and 11 bases separated the two germline ends. The CDR3 length is 15 residues. Germline CDR1 reads LNHNV; CDR2 reads YYDKDF (reference sequence). The CDR3 DNA sequence: TGTGCCACCAGCAGAGGGGGGTCAGAGCAAGAGACCCAGTACTTC. This codes for CATSRGGSEQETQYF.

CDR3 DNA: TGTGCCAGCAGCCTAGCGGGAGAGGACCAAGAGACCCAGTACTTC. Translating gives CASSLAGEDQETQYF. The chain has TRBV9 and TRBJ2-5; TRBD2 matches at 10 bases. The CDR3 extends over 15 amino acids. V lost 4 bases and J lost 0; bases outside the gene matches: 3. CDR1 and CDR2 (germline): SGDLS, YYNGEE.

This clonotype has only a few counts. V usage is TRBV9 and J usage is TRBJ2-6; 8 positions match TRBD1. V shed 4 bases, J shed 0 bases, and the junction held 6 bases outside the gene matches. Germline V lookup: CDR1 SGDLS, CDR2 YYNGEE. The CDR3 spans 17 residues. CDR3 DNA: TGTGCCAGCAGCCCCCGACAGGGGAACTCTGGGGCCAACGTCCTGACTTTC. This encodes CASSPRQGNSGANVLTF.

This clonotype has only a few counts. The chain is built from TRBV11-1 and TRBJ2-1, with D perhaps matching TRBD2 (5 bases). Germline values: CDR1 SGHAT, CDR2 FQDESV (reference sequence). There are 18 residues in the CDR3. With 0 bases removed from V and 2 bases from J, the gap between germline ends came to 17 bases. CDR3 nucleotide sequence: TGTGCCAGCAGCTTAGCCGCGGGCGCTACTGGGGCCTACAATGAGCAGTTCTTC. This encodes CASSLAAGATGAYNEQFF.

This clonotype has more than one count but fewer than ten. The gene calls are TRBV5-1 and TRBJ2-7; 8 bases align to TRBD1. Looked up from germline, CDR1 is SGHRS and CDR2 is YFSETQ. Losses at the gene ends were 4 bases for V and 4 bases for J; bases not matched to a gene: 13. This CDR3 contains 16 residues. CDR3 sequence reads: CASSPGQERTEYEQYF. DNA of the CDR3: TGCGCCAGCAGCCCGGGACAGGAACGGACGGAATACGAGCAGTACTTC.

The genes are TRBV6-5 and TRBJ2-7; a possible D gene is TRBD1 (5 bases). Germline loops: CDR1 MNHEY, CDR2 SVGAGI. This CDR3 has 12 residues. Trimming removed 2 bases from V and 5 bases from J, with 7 bases in between. The CDR3 bases are TGTGCCAGCAGTTACGGGGCCCACGAGCAGTACTTC. This sequence encodes CASSYGAHEQYF.

Only a few counts were recorded for this clonotype. The chain uses TRBV10-3 and TRBJ1-1, with TRBD1 as a possible D gene (5 bases). The CDR3 consists of 14 residues. CDR1 and CDR2 from the germline V gene are ENHRY and SYGVKD. V lost 2 bases to trimming and J lost 1 base, with 8 bases between them. The CDR3 loop is CAISEGHQNTEAFF. CDR3 DNA sequence: TGTGCCATCAGTGAGGGACACCAGAACACTGAAGCTTTCTTT.

Remarks on this clonotype: At one end, the junction sequence differs from germline, possibly due to a read error. The rearrangement joins TRBV20-1 to TRBJ1-1; TRBD1 is a possible D gene (5 bases). This CDR3 contains 13 residues. Per germline, CDR1 DFQATT and CDR2 SNEGSKA (reference sequence). The CDR3 nucleotides read TGCAGTGCTCGAGACAGTTTGAACACTGAAGCTTTCTTT. It translates to CSARDSLNTEAFF.

This clonotype was detected ten times or more. This chain links TRBV5-1 with TRBJ1-1, with D unresolved. CDR1 is SGHRS, CDR2 YFSETQ, per germline. The CDR3 runs to 15 residues. Trimming stripped 2 bases from V and 1 base from J, with 12 bases between. CDR3 nucleotides: TGCGCCAGCAGCTTTTCAACAGAACCGAACACTGAAGCTTTCTTT. Residues: CASSFSTEPNTEAFF.

This clonotype was observed a few times. The chain couples TRBV11-2 to TRBJ2-6; 10 bases are a match to TRBD1. The trim removed 3 bases at V and 0 bases at J, leaving 5 bases unmatched. Germline values: CDR1 SGHAT, CDR2 FQNNGV. The CDR3 has 18 residues. The CDR3 is CASSFRDRGFSGANVLTF. The DNA of the CDR3 is TGTGCCAGCAGCTTCCGGGACAGGGGCTTCTCTGGGGCCAACGTCCTGACTTTC.

CDR3 coding DNA: TGCAGTGCTAGGTCTGCGGGGGAGTTTAATGAGCAGTTCTTC. Its protein is CSARSAGEFNEQFF. The chain recombines TRBV20-1 with TRBJ2-1; TRBD2 agrees at 7 bases. Germline-derived CDR1 and CDR2 are DFQATT and SNEGSKA (reference sequence). The CDR3 runs to 14 residues. Trimming took 3 bases from V and 7 from J; bases not matched to a gene: 9.

In this sample, this clonotype turned up a few times. The chain recombines TRBV7-3 with TRBJ2-2, with TRBD1 identical over 7 bases. CDR1 is SGHTA, CDR2 FQGTGA, per germline. The CDR3 contains 15 residues. The trim removed 2 bases at V and 3 bases at J, leaving 3 bases unmatched. CDR3 bases: TGTGCCAGCAGCTTAGTGGGACAGCACACCGGGGAGCTGTTTTTT. This translates into CASSLVGQHTGELFF. Full variable domain (missing parts from reference TRBV7-3 and TRBJ2-2): GAGVSQTPSNKVTEKGKYVELRCDPISGHTALYWYRQSLGQGPEFLIYFQGTGAADDSGLPNDRFFAVRPEGSVSTLKIQRTERGDSAVYLCASSLVGQHTGELFFGEGSRLTVL.

This clonotype came up once. The junction departs from germline at one end; a sequencing error may be responsible. The chain combines TRBV20-1 with TRBJ1-6; 11 bases agree with TRBD1. The CDR3 covers 19 residues. Germline V gene sequence: CDR1 DFQATT, CDR2 SNEGSKA (reference sequence). In DNA form, the CDR3 reads TGCTGTGCTAGAGATCGGGGACAGGGGGTTAATATAGATAATTCACCCCTCCACTTT. Its protein is CCARDRGQGVNIDNSPLHF.

This sequence joins TRBV10-3 and TRBJ2-3, with 12 bases fitting TRBD2. CDR1 is ENHRY, CDR2 SYGVKD, per germline. V lost 4 bases and J lost 4; bases outside the gene matches: 6. This CDR3 has 16 amino acids. The CDR3 is CAISAVTSGSPDTQYF. The CDR3 DNA follows: TGTGCCATCAGTGCGGTGACTAGCGGGAGCCCAGATACGCAGTATTTT.